One and the same sample provided the 8 T cell receptor beta chains below, sequenced in a study of T cell responses to AZD1222 COVID-19 vaccine. The method was immunoSEQ multiplex PCR; TCRdb's version includes in-frame clones alone and lacks a portion of them. This table holds roughly 50,000 clones, about 86% found once. Source: peripheral blood, taken 28 days after the second AZD1222 dose. The source of these receptors is an adult who received the AZD1222 COVID-19 vaccine.

This clone has just a few counts. V is TRBV3-1 (or the pseudogene TRBV3-2) and J is TRBJ2-1; D possibly matches TRBD1 or TRBD2 (5 bases each). The ends were cut back, 2 bases at V and 5 bases at J, with 13 bases in the middle. Germline assignment: CDR1 LGHDT and CDR2 YNNKEL (reference sequence). This CDR3 is built from 15 residues. The CDR3 is CASSQYTGANNEQFF. In DNA form, the CDR3 reads TGTGCCAGCAGCCAATATACCGGGGCAAACAATGAGCAGTTCTTC.

This chain uses TRBV2 with TRBJ2-3; a weak D match, TRBD1 (5 bases). The CDR3 covers 14 residues. Trimming shortened V by 5 bases and J by 2 bases, and 11 bases separated the two germline ends. The germline CDR1 and CDR2 sequences are SNHLY and FYNNEI. The CDR3 loop reads CASSLGQDTDTQYF. The CDR3, as DNA: TGTGCCAGCAGTCTTGGACAAGACACAGATACGCAGTATTTT. The whole variable domain, filled in from reference TRBV2 and TRBJ2-3, reads EPEVTQTPSHQVTQMGQEVILRCVPISNHLYFYWYRQILGQKVEFLVSFYNNEISEKSEIFDDQFSVERPDGSNFTLKIRSTKLEDSAMYFCASSLGQDTDTQYFGPGTRLTVL.

A word on this clone: Other DNA sequences in this sample translate to the same CDR3. V gene TRBV5-1 combines with J gene TRBJ2-7, with unresolved D. Germline-derived CDR1 and CDR2 are SGHRS and YFSETQ. The CDR3 loop spans 12 amino acids. V lost 0 bases, J lost 3 bases, and 4 bases lay in between. CDR3: CASSLGGYEQYF. For the CDR3, the DNA is TGCGCCAGCAGCTTGGGCGGCTACGAGCAGTACTTC.

This rearrangement joins TRBV7-3 to TRBJ2-5; D remains ambiguous. Germline assignment: CDR1 SGHTA and CDR2 FQGTGA. V lost 6 bases and J 2 bases, leaving 10 bases between the germline ends. CDR3 size: 13 residues. This CDR3 reads CASSRGVQETQYF. In DNA, the CDR3 is TGTGCCAGCAGTCGCGGCGTGCAAGAGACCCAGTACTTC.

This chain uses TRBV30 with TRBJ2-7; 7 nucleotides line up with TRBD2. The CDR3 sequence is 15 residues long. Per the germline V gene, CDR1 is GTSNPN and CDR2 is SVGIG (reference sequence). After removal of 5 bases from V and 2 bases from J, the junction contained 12 bases not matched to a gene. Here the CDR3 DNA reads TGTGCCTGGCGGGAGGCGGGCAAGTACCCCTACGAGCAGTACTTC. It specifies CAWREAGKYPYEQYF. The variable domain in full, completed from reference TRBV30 and TRBJ2-7, reads SQTIHQWPATLVQPVGSPLSLECTVEGTSNPNLYWYRQAAGRGLQLLFYSVGIGQISSEVPQNLSASRPQDRQFILSSKKLLLSDSGFYLCAWREAGKYPYEQYFGPGTRLTVT.

This rearrangement joins TRBV28 to TRBJ1-2, with 8 bases identical to TRBD1. V shed 4 bases, J shed 0 bases, and the junction held 4 bases outside the gene matches. Germline loops: CDR1 MDHEN, CDR2 SYDVKM. This CDR3 is built from 15 residues. As DNA, the CDR3 is TGTGCCAGCAGTTCCGGGACAGGTACTAACTATGGCTACACCTTC. Protein: CASSSGTGTNYGYTF.

The rearrangement uses TRBV7-6 and TRBJ2-3; D gene ambiguous. Trimming removed 1 base at V and 1 base at J, with 9 bases between. This CDR3 contains 15 residues. The germline V gene has CDR1 SGHVS and CDR2 FNYEAQ. The CDR3 sequence is CASSLVQRGTDTQYF. CDR3 in DNA: TGTGCCAGCAGCTTAGTACAGCGAGGCACAGATACGCAGTATTTT.

The chain uses TRBV27 and TRBJ1-2, with 7 positions matching TRBD1. From germline, CDR1 is MNHEY and CDR2 SMNVEV (reference sequence). The CDR3 sequence is 13 residues long. V was clipped by 3 bases and J by 3 bases; unmatched bases: 1. CDR3 region: CASSLGQYYGYTF. DNA for the CDR3: TGTGCCAGCAGTTTGGGACAGTACTATGGCTACACCTTC.